This T cell receptor beta chain stems from a study of T cell changes during pregnancy in multiple sclerosis (dated by TCRdb to about 2019). Background on the whole study: The study examined how the T cell repertoire changed over the course of pregnancy in women with multiple sclerosis.

Libraries were made using the immunoSEQ multiplex PCR assay. Imported from immuneACCESS, the table was reduced by TCRdb to in-frame sequences with V and J called. These copies leave out some clones; in studies compared against another copy, an unresolved V gene accounts for under half, and the cause of the remainder is not known. The sample contains 60,000 to 75,000 clones, roughly 88% of them found a single time. The ten largest clones take up approximately 1.5% of the sample. Points on this clone: The clone's antigen remains unknown. No much larger clonotype is one base removed from it; base qualities were not supplied.

Including the terminal cysteine and phenylalanine, the CDR3 comprises 14 residues. Left in the record is the CDR3 DNA by itself, 42 bases read in frame from the first base. V is pruned by 3 bases and J by 4 bases, leaving 2 bases of the junction without a gene match. Reading the germline V gene gives CDR1 SGHTA and CDR2 FQGNSA. This sequence uses TRBV7-2 and TRBJ2-1; 8 central bases correspond to TRBD2. The source was peripheral blood, collected in the third trimester of pregnancy. This TCR came from a female donor with multiple sclerosis, enrolled in a pregnancy study. The DNA sequence follows: TGTGCCAGCAGCTTTAGCGGGGCTTACAATGAGCAGTTCTTC. This codes for CASSFSGAYNEQFF.